This T cell receptor beta chain was recovered during a study of early T cells in non-severe SARS-CoV-2 infection. This clonotype was seen ten or more times. The V end was cut by 5 bases, the J end by 6 bases, with 5 bases between. The CDR3 loop spans 12 amino acids. In germline, CDR1 is MNHNY, CDR2 SVGAGI (reference sequence). TCRdb recomputed calls from the 5' RACE reads with MiXCR, one row per CDR3 protein. Counted here are some 42,000 distinct CDR3 sequences, less than 6.5% occurring once; the ten biggest clones make up approximately 8.4%. V usage is TRBV6-6 and J usage is TRBJ1-6; weak D call: TRBD1 (5 bases). This clonotype was obtained from an adult who was a healthcare worker with PCR-confirmed SARS-CoV-2 infection or an uninfected control (not recorded which). This sample comprised whole blood, obtained at baseline. The CDR3 DNA follows: TGTGCCAGCAGTCAGGGTAATTCACCCCTCCACTTT. Its translation: CASSQGNSPLHF.